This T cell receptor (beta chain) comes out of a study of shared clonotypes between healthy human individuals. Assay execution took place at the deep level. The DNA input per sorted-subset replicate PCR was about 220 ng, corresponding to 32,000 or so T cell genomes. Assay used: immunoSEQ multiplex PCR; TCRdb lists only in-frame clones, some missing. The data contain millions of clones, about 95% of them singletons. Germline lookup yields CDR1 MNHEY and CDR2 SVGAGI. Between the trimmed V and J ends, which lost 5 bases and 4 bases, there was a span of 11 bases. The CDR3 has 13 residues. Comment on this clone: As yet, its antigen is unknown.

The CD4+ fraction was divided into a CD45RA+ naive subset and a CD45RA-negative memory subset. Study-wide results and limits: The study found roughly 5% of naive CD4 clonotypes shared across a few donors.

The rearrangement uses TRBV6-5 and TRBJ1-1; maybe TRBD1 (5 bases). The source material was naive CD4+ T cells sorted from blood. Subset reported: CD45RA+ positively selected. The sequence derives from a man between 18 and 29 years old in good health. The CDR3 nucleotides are TGTGCCAGCAGTATGGGGACTGTCACTGAAGCTTTCTTT. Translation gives CASSMGTVTEAFF.